This is a list of T cell receptor beta chains from one sample in a study of T cells expressing NK-cell markers. TCRdb reprocessed the 5' RACE reads and reports one entry per CDR3 protein, with no DNA. The listing contains roughly 170,000 distinct CDR3 sequences. Sequencing input: blood T cells: a sorted CD56 or NKG2C T cell subset, CD4+ or CD8+ T cells, or bulk PBMC T cells (not recorded which). These receptor sequences come from a woman between 18 and 70 years old in good health. The CDR3 runs from the conserved cysteine through the conserved F or W.

v_gene	j_gene	CDR3aa
TRBV4-2	TRBJ2-7	CASSHERNYEQYF
TRBV2	TRBJ2-7	CASSADGRTYEQYF
TRBV18	TRBJ1-5	CASSPEGVVQPQHF
TRBV5-1	TRBJ2-7	CASSSGGPKIYEQYF
TRBV24-1	TRBJ1-5	CATSDRSGQSNQPQHF
TRBV18	TRBJ2-2	CASSPRTGPDTGELFF
TRBV20-1	TRBJ2-3	CSAVRDSTDTQYF
TRBV5-1	TRBJ2-3	CASSLAGGSLADTQYF
TRBV12-3/TRBV12-4	TRBJ1-2	CADFGTGTYGYTF
TRBV30	TRBJ2-3	CAWSSGAGGADTQYF
TRBV7-9	TRBJ1-6	CASSKEGGMTPLHF
TRBV6-5	TRBJ2-7	CASSYLADSARQYF
TRBV20-1	TRBJ1-1	CSAISPRGRTEAFF
TRBV6-5	TRBJ2-2	CASSYRVPGELFF
TRBV7-3	TRBJ2-3	CASSLLKGTGGPPDTQYF
TRBV20-1	TRBJ2-7	CSASGTSGRTSYEQYF
TRBV20-1	TRBJ2-5	CSARMGLAGWYF
TRBV7-3	TRBJ2-1	CASSPGLVNEQFF
TRBV6-1	TRBJ2-3	CASSRPTSGGGTDTQYF
TRBV5-1	TRBJ2-3	CASSLGRGSLSDTQYF
TRBV6-2/TRBV6-3	TRBJ1-5	CASSYSYQPQHF
TRBV27	TRBJ2-1	CASRDTGYNEQFF
TRBV27	TRBJ1-6	CASSSGTVDNSPLHF
TRBV3-1	TRBJ2-1	CASSQDRVGEQFF
TRBV3-1	TRBJ2-2	CVTGTNTGELFF
TRBV6-5	TRBJ2-1	CASSYSRDKYNEQFF
TRBV15	TRBJ2-1	CATTPELHQYEQFF
TRBV11-2	TRBJ1-3	CASSSPEAGVNTIYF
TRBV21-1	TRBJ2-5	CATFGGIETQYF